This entry features one TCR beta chain sequence. Its antigen is unidentified. The sample comes from a study of OX40 agonist ivuxolimab in advanced cancers. At the level of the study: Averaging about 60 years in age, with a range of about 23 to 79, the cohort was around 87% male.

CDR1 SNHLY and CDR2 FYNNEI come from the germline V gene. This CDR3 is 15 amino acids long. V lost 5 bases, J lost 0 bases, and 11 bases lay in between. Points from the study as a whole: The CD4+ and CD8+ T cells in the blood had expanded clonally by week 6 at 0.1 to 3.0 mg/kg.

Assay: immunoSEQ multiplex PCR; the TCRdb copy retains only in-frame clones and omits some. The sample consists of about 76,000 clones, less than 90% of them appearing once. This sequence was found in an adult with an advanced solid tumor such as melanoma, head and neck, liver or kidney cancer. Sequencing was performed on CD4+ or CD8+ T cells sorted from blood, taken in a trial of the OX40 agonist ivuxolimab. This chain links TRBV2 with TRBJ2-1, with a tentative D call TRBD2 (6 bases). The CDR3 DNA reads as TGTGCCAGCAGTCGTAGCGGAGGCTCCTACAATGAGCAGTTCTTC. The encoded protein is CASSRSGGSYNEQFF.